This entry concerns a single T cell receptor beta chain. This entry is derived from a study of blood T cell repertoires in COVID-19. On the study more broadly: Spain, Italy and the United States supplied samples that represented acute and convalescent COVID-19. Sources were T cells, B-cell-depleted T cells, or PBMCs; the material itself was cDNA or gDNA.

Germline-derived CDR1 and CDR2 are PRHDT and FYEKMQ (reference sequence). The germline V and J ends were trimmed by 8 bases and 2 bases, with 18 bases remaining between them. The CDR3 length is 15 residues. Some clones are missing from TCRdb's copy, which holds only in-frame ones; the method was immunoSEQ multiplex PCR. The table records about 270,000 clones, around four fifths of them present only once. The genes are TRBV13 and TRBJ1-1; D remains ambiguous. The receptor's source is a woman between 45 and 65 years old with active or convalescent COVID-19. Sequencing used peripheral blood. CDR3 amino acids: CASQRGRLENTEAFF. The CDR3 nucleotides read TGTGCCAGCCAACGCGGGCGCCTAGAAAACACTGAAGCTTTCTTT.